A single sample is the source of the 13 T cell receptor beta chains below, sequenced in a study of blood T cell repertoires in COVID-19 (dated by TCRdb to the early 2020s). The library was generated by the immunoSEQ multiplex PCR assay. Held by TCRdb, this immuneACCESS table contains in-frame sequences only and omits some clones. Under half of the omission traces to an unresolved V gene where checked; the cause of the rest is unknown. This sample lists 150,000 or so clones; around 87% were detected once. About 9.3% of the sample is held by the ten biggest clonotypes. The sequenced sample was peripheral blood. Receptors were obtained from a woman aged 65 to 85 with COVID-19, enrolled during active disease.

In DNA form, the CDR3 reads TGCAGCGTTGATGGACAGAACTATGGCTACACCTTC. This sequence encodes CSVDGQNYGYTF. This sequence joins TRBV29-1 and TRBJ1-2; possibly TRBD1 for D (6 bases). V dropped 3 bases and J dropped 2 bases, with 7 bases sitting between them. This CDR3 is 12 amino acids long. Looked up from germline, CDR1 is SQVTM and CDR2 is ANQGSEA.

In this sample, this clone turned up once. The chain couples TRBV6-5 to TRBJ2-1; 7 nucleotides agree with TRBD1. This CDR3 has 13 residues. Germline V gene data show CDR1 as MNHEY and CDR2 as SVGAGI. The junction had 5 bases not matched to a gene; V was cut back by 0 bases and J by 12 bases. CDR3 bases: TGTGCCAGCAGTTACTCGGTCCGGGACAGGCAGTTCTTC. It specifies CASSYSVRDRQFF.

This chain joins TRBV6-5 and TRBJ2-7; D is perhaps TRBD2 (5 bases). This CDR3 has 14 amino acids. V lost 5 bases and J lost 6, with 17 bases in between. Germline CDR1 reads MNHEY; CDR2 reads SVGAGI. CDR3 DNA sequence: TGTGCCAGCAGTCCTGCATCCCGAGGGAGCGAGCAGTACTTC. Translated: CASSPASRGSEQYF.

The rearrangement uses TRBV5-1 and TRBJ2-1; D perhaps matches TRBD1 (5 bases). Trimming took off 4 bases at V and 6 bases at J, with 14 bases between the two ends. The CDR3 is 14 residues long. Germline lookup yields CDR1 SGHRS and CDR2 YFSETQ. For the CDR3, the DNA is TGCGCCAGCAGCCTCCGAGCAGGGCTCAATGAGCAGTTCTTC. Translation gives CASSLRAGLNEQFF.

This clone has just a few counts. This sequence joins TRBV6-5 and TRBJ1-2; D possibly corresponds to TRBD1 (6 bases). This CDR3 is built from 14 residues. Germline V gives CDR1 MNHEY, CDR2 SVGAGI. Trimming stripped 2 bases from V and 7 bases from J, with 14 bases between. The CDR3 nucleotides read TGTGCCAGCAGTTACCAGGGCAGGGGTAGTGGCTACACCTTC. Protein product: CASSYQGRGSGYTF.

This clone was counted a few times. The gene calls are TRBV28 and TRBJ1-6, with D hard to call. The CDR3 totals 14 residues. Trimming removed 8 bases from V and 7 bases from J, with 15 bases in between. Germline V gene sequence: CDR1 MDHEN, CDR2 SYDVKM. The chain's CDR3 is CASSRLLANSPLHF. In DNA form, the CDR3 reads TGTGCCAGCTCTCGCCTGCTGGCAAATTCACCCCTCCACTTT.

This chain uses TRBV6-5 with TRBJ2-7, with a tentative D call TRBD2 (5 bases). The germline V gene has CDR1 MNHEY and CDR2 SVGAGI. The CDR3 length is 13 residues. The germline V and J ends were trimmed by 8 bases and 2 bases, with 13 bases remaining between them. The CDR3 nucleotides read TGTGCCAGCCGAACCCCCGGGACCTACGAGCAGTACTTC. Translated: CASRTPGTYEQYF.

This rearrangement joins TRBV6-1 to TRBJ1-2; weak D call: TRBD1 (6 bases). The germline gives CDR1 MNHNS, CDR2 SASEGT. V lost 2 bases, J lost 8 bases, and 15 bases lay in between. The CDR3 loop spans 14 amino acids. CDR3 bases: TGTGCCAGCAGTGAATCTCCAGGGGCATGGGGCTACACCTTC. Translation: CASSESPGAWGYTF.

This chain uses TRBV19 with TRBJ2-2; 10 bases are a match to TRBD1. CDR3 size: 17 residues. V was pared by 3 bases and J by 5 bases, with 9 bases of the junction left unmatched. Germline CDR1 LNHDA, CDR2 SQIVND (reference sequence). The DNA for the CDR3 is TGTGCCAGTAGTATGGGACCGGGACAGGGGTTGACCGGGGAGCTGTTTTTT. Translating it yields CASSMGPGQGLTGELFF. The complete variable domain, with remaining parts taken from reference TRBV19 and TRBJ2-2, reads DGGITQSPKYLFRKEGQNVTLSCEQNLNHDAMYWYRQDPGQGLRLIYYSQIVNDFQKGDIAEGYSVSREKKESFPLTVTSAQKNPTAFYLCASSMGPGQGLTGELFFGEGSRLTVL.

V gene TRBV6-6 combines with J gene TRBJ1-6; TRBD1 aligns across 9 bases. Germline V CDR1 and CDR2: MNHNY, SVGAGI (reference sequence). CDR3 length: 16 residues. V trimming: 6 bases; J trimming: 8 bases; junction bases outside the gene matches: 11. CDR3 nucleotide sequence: TGTGCCAGCAGAACCGGGACAGGGATCGGGGATTCACCCCTCCACTTT. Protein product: CASRTGTGIGDSPLHF.

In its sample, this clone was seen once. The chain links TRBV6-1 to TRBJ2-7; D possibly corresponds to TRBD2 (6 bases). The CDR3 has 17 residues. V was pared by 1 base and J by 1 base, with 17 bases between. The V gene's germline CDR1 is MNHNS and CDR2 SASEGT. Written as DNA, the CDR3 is TGTGCCAGCAGTGAAGGCGGATGGTGGGGGGATTCCTACGAGCAGTACTTC. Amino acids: CASSEGGWWGDSYEQYF.

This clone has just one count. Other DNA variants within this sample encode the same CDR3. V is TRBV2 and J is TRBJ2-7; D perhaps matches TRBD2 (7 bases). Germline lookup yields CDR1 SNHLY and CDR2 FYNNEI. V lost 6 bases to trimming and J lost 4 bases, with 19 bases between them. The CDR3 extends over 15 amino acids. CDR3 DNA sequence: TGTGCCAGCAGCGACAGGCCGGGGGGCTCTTACGAGCAGTACTTC. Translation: CASSDRPGGSYEQYF.

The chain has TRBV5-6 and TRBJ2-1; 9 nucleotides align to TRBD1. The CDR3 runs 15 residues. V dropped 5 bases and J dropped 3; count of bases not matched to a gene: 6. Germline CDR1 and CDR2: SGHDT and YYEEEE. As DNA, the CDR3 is TGTGCCAGCAGGCTGCCGGGACAGGGCTACAATGAGCAGTTCTTC. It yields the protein CASRLPGQGYNEQFF.